The 22 T cell receptor beta chains reported below all come from one sample, sequenced in a study of blood T cell dynamics during melanoma immunotherapy. Time point defined: week 3, after first cycle of checkpoint inhibitor. Memory T cells counted as immune-effector cells when CD3+ CD4- CD8+ CD45RA- CD45RO-high CD27- CCR7-. Study-level findings and limits: The most clonal sorted CD8+ subset, immune-effector cells, was closest to cell-free DNA CDR3 sequences.

The repertoire was sequenced with immunoSEQ multiplex PCR; TCRdb's copy has only in-frame clones and lacks some. The repertoire has more than 800 clones, 73% of them found once; the top ten carry 30% to 35%. Their cognate antigens are unknown. The sequencing used CD8+ T cells from blood, collected from a patient treated with checkpoint blockade. These receptors were obtained from a human donor with melanoma.

CDR3 residues: CAWSVRGQYNEQFF. In DNA, the CDR3 is TGTGCCTGGAGTGTAAGGGGCCAGTACAATGAGCAGTTCTTC. This rearrangement joins TRBV30 to TRBJ2-1, with D perhaps matching TRBD1 (5 bases). This CDR3 is 14 amino acids long. CDR1 is GTSNPN and CDR2 is SVGIG in the germline V gene (reference sequence). V lost 0 bases to trimming and J lost 4 bases, with 10 bases between them.

The chain links TRBV9 to TRBJ2-5; 12 bases agree with TRBD2. Germline CDR1 SGDLS, CDR2 YYNGEE. The CDR3 length is 15 residues. Losses at the gene ends were 3 bases for V and 5 bases for J; bases not matched to a gene: 5. The CDR3 loop reads CASSASGRGSETQYF. As DNA, the CDR3 is TGTGCCAGCAGCGCTAGCGGGAGGGGGTCGGAGACCCAGTACTTC.

This clone appeared a single time. This sequence joins TRBV4-3 and TRBJ1-4; 9 bases match TRBD1. Germline values: CDR1 LGHNA, CDR2 YSLEER. The trim removed 1 base at V and 8 bases at J, leaving 8 bases unmatched. The CDR3 extends over 16 amino acids. For the CDR3, the DNA is TGCGCCAGCAGCCAAGCGGGACAGGGCCGTCGGGAAAAACTGTTTTTT. Protein sequence: CASSQAGQGRREKLFF.

The gene calls are TRBV30 and TRBJ1-1; unclear D gene. V lost 1 base and J 0 bases, leaving 6 bases between the germline ends. Germline assignment: CDR1 GTSNPN and CDR2 SVGIG (reference sequence). The CDR3 has 13 amino acids. CDR3 residues: CAWSGLMNTEAFF. In DNA form, the CDR3 reads TGTGCCTGGAGTGGACTTATGAACACTGAAGCTTTCTTT.

This clone came up once. The chain has TRBV9 and TRBJ2-7; 11 bases align to TRBD2. V gave up 3 bases and J gave up 5 bases; unmatched junction bases: 7. The CDR3 contains 15 residues. Germline V gives CDR1 SGDLS, CDR2 YYNGEE. CDR3 amino acids: CASSELAGVRDEQYF. In nucleotides, the CDR3 is TGTGCCAGCAGCGAACTAGCGGGAGTCAGGGACGAGCAGTACTTC.

The chain combines TRBV25-1 with TRBJ2-7; 10 bases map to TRBD2. The J segment lost 4 bases and the V segment lost 2 bases, leaving 5 bases of the junction unmatched. The CDR3 extends over 15 amino acids. The germline CDR1 and CDR2 sequences are MGHDK and SYGVNS. This CDR3 is CASSEVSSGSYEQYF. CDR3 DNA sequence: TGTGCCAGCAGTGAAGTCTCTAGCGGGAGTTACGAGCAGTACTTC.

This chain links TRBV4-2 with TRBJ2-5, with D possibly TRBD1 on 5 matching bases. Germline V gives CDR1 LGHNA, CDR2 YNFKEQ. V lost 5 bases, J lost 4 bases, and 14 bases lay in between. The CDR3 covers 14 residues. The DNA of the CDR3 is TGTGCCAGCAGCTACCTAGGGGAAACAGAGACCCAGTACTTC. Translation gives CASSYLGETETQYF.

This chain connects TRBV27 to TRBJ2-1; D is uncertain. The CDR3 length is 14 residues. The V and J ends lost 0 bases and 6 bases respectively, with 9 bases between them. Germline V lookup: CDR1 MNHEY, CDR2 SMNVEV (reference sequence). The CDR3 sequence is CASSLSLARNEQFF. The CDR3 DNA is TGTGCCAGCAGTTTATCGCTGGCCCGCAATGAGCAGTTCTTC.

V gene TRBV29-1 combines with J gene TRBJ1-2; D is possibly TRBD1 (5 bases). The germline gives CDR1 SQVTM, CDR2 ANQGSEA. The CDR3 runs to 13 residues. V lost 7 bases, J lost 8 bases, and 20 bases lay in between. In DNA, the CDR3 is TGCAGCGCCCGCGACAGTACGGAGTTGGGCTACACCTTC. Its protein product is CSARDSTELGYTF.

The V call is TRBV9, the J call TRBJ2-3, with D maybe TRBD1 (6 bases). The CDR3 is 15 residues long. Deletions cut 3 bases from V and 2 bases from J, with 13 bases between. Germline lookup yields CDR1 SGDLS and CDR2 YYNGEE. CDR3 nucleotide sequence: TGTGCCAGCAGCGCCAACAGGGTTGCCACAGATACGCAGTATTTT. It codes for CASSANRVATDTQYF.

This rearrangement joins TRBV28 to TRBJ1-5; tentative D call: TRBD1 (5 bases). The CDR3 loop spans 15 amino acids. V lost 5 bases, J lost 6 bases, and 17 bases lay in between. CDR1 and CDR2 (germline): MDHEN, SYDVKM. The CDR3 DNA is TGTGCCAGCAGTGACCACGGCAGGGATGGTCAGCCCCAGCATTTT. Its translation: CASSDHGRDGQPQHF.

The chain joins TRBV6-4 to TRBJ2-4; D is possibly TRBD1 (5 bases). This CDR3 region has 15 residues. CDR1 and CDR2 (germline): MRHNA, SNTAGT. Trimming cost V 6 bases and J 0 bases, with 12 bases left between them. The CDR3: CASRATVLAKNIQYF. CDR3 DNA: TGTGCCAGCAGAGCGACAGTGCTAGCCAAAAACATTCAGTACTTC.

A few counts support this clone. This chain joins TRBV27 and TRBJ2-7, with TRBD1 identical over 11 bases. The CDR3 contains 16 residues. The V segment lost 3 bases and the J segment 7 bases; nucleotides outside the gene matches: 11. Germline CDR1 is MNHEY and CDR2 is SMNVEV (reference sequence). The CDR3: CASSLARTGGSREQYF. The CDR3 nucleotides are TGTGCCAGCAGTTTGGCCCGGACAGGGGGCTCACGGGAGCAGTACTTC.

The chain uses TRBV9 and TRBJ2-1, with no clear D. V lost 6 bases to trimming and J lost 7 bases, with 11 bases between them. The CDR3 consists of 12 residues. Germline V CDR1 and CDR2: SGDLS, YYNGEE. The CDR3 spells CASTEDGNEQFF. The DNA for the CDR3 is TGTGCCAGCACCGAGGATGGGAATGAGCAGTTCTTC. Complete variable domain (other parts from reference TRBV9 and TRBJ2-1): DSGVTQTPKHLITATGQRVTLRCSPRSGDLSVYWYQQSLDQGLQFLIQYYNGEERAKGNILERFSAQQFPDLHSELNLSSLELGDSALYFCASTEDGNEQFFGPGTRLTVL.

This chain connects TRBV29-1 to TRBJ2-5; tentatively, D is TRBD1 (6 bases). The germline V gene encodes CDR1 SQVTM and CDR2 ANQGSEA. The V gene lost 4 bases and the J gene lost 5 bases, with 14 bases spanning the gap. This CDR3 has 13 amino acids. DNA of the CDR3: TGCAGCGTTGGAGGTTGGGGGCGGGAGACCCAGTACTTC. This translates into CSVGGWGRETQYF. Full variable domain (missing parts from reference TRBV29-1 and TRBJ2-5): SAVISQKPSRDICQRGTSLTIQCQVDSQVTMMFWYRQQPGQSLTLIATANQGSEATYESGFVIDKFPISRPNLTFSTLTVSNMSPEDSSIYLCSVGGWGRETQYFGPGTRLLVL.

This clone was found a few times. The J gene is TRBJ1-3, the V gene TRBV9; D call uncertain. This CDR3 has 13 residues. V shed 3 bases and J shed 0 bases, with 4 bases lying between them. Germline assignment: CDR1 SGDLS and CDR2 YYNGEE. CDR3: CASSDSSGNTIYF. The CDR3, as DNA: TGTGCCAGCAGCGATAGCTCTGGAAACACCATATATTTT.

This clone was detected once. This chain links TRBV6-4 with TRBJ2-1, with 11 bases that match TRBD2. Unmatched junction bases numbered 17, after V lost 6 bases and J lost 4 bases. The CDR3 runs 19 residues. CDR1 and CDR2 from the germline V gene are MRHNA and SNTAGT. CDR3 amino acids: CASSAAPLETSGKYNEQFF. Here the CDR3 DNA reads TGTGCCAGCAGCGCGGCACCCCTGGAGACTAGCGGGAAATACAATGAGCAGTTCTTC.

The chain carries TRBV6-5 and TRBJ1-5; 7 positions match TRBD1. The CDR3 runs to 13 residues. Germline CDR1 is MNHEY and CDR2 is SVGAGI. With V trimmed by 7 bases and J by 4 bases, 4 bases remained unmatched. The CDR3 DNA is TGTGCCAGCACAGGGGGTGCAAATCAGCCCCAGCATTTT. It yields the protein CASTGGANQPQHF.

The CDR3 DNA reads TGTGCCAGCAGTACACAGGGGGCGAACACTGAAGCTTTCTTT. Translation gives CASSTQGANTEAFF. The V and J genes are TRBV27 and TRBJ1-1; 9 bases fit TRBD1. The junction had 2 bases not matched to a gene; V was cut back by 5 bases and J by 1 base. Germline-derived CDR1 and CDR2 are MNHEY and SMNVEV (reference sequence). The length of the CDR3 is 14 residues.

The chain has TRBV4-3 and TRBJ2-7; D unclear. This CDR3 has 15 residues. The germline CDR1 and CDR2 sequences are LGHNA and YSLEER. Trimming pared 0 bases from V and 3 bases from J, leaving 12 bases between. The CDR3 DNA sequence: TGCGCCAGCAGCCAAGATTACAGCGCCGGCTACGAGCAGTACTTC. This codes for CASSQDYSAGYEQYF.

V is TRBV30 and J is TRBJ2-3; D is uncertain. Between the trimmed V and J ends, which lost 3 bases and 4 bases, there was a span of 11 bases. The CDR3 covers 13 residues. CDR1 GTSNPN and CDR2 SVGIG come from the germline V gene (reference sequence). CDR3 nucleotides: TGTGCCTGGAGCGACCACCCGGCAGATACGCAGTATTTT. It specifies CAWSDHPADTQYF.

The chain combines TRBV9 with TRBJ2-7; TRBD2 matches at 12 bases. The CDR3 extends over 16 amino acids. CDR1 SGDLS and CDR2 YYNGEE come from the germline V gene. Losses at the gene ends were 2 bases for V and 3 bases for J; bases not matched to a gene: 6. DNA for the CDR3: TGTGCCAGCAGCGTGGCCGGACTAGCGGGGAACTACGAGCAGTACTTC. This gives the protein CASSVAGLAGNYEQYF.